Following are 3 T cell receptor beta chains from one sample sequenced in a study of blood T cell repertoires in COVID-19. The table came from immunoSEQ multiplex PCR; TCRdb's copy has only in-frame clones and leaves some out. The sample holds around 200,000 clones, around 80% seen once. The sequencing sample was made of peripheral blood. The receptors were sampled from a woman in her seventies with acute or convalescent COVID-19.

This rearrangement joins TRBV7-3 to TRBJ2-2, with TRBD2 matching 8 bases. This CDR3 is 16 amino acids long. Unmatched junction bases numbered 5, after V lost 5 bases and J lost 0 bases. CDR1 is SGHTA, CDR2 FQGTGA, per germline. DNA for the CDR3: TGTGCCAGCAGCCCCCAACTAGCGGCGAACACCGGGGAGCTGTTTTTT. Protein product: CASSPQLAANTGELFF.

The genes are TRBV7-8 and TRBJ2-1, with 8 bases that match TRBD1. The V and J ends lost 5 bases and 15 bases, in that order; junction bases with no gene match: 12. This CDR3 spans 13 amino acids. CDR1 SGHVS and CDR2 FQNEAQ come from the germline V gene. The DNA for the CDR3 is TGTGCCAGCAGCCCCCGTGGACAGGGAACTAGGTTCTTC. Translating gives CASSPRGQGTRFF.

This clone was counted once. The chain employs TRBV19 and TRBJ1-5; 9 bases line up with TRBD1. From germline, CDR1 is LNHDA and CDR2 SQIVND (reference sequence). The CDR3 is made up of 14 amino acids. Trimming removed 5 bases from V and 7 bases from J; junction bases left unmatched: 6. The CDR3 region is CASSVQGAGQPQHF. The CDR3 nucleotides read TGTGCCAGTAGTGTACAGGGGGCAGGACAGCCCCAGCATTTT.